The rows below give T cell receptor beta chains drawn from one sample of a study of blood T cell repertoires in COVID-19. Profiling relied on immunoSEQ multiplex PCR, and the TCRdb table lists in-frame clones only, not all of them. The sample consists of 150,000 or so clones, approximately 88% of them appearing once. The specimen sequenced was PBMCs or T cells enriched from blood (not recorded which). The receptors here all came from a man in his 70s who had been exposed to COVID-19. The CDR3 runs from the conserved cysteine through the conserved F or W. D genes are given only for firm matches. Part of the rows lack a size; the others show once, few, many or a class for expanded clones.

>TRBJ1-5|-|TRBV19|-
TGTGCCAGTAGTATAGTACAGGAGGGTCAGCCCCAGCATTTT
CASSIVQEGQPQHF
>TRBJ1-1|few|TRBV3-1/TRBV3-2|-
TGTGCCAGCAGTCCAGGCTCAAGGAACACTGAAGCTTTCTTT
CASSPGSRNTEAFF
>TRBJ1-5|once|TRBV19|-
TGTGCCACCACAGGGTTGAGAGATCAGCCCCAGCATTTT
CATTGLRDQPQHF
>TRBJ1-6|-|TRBV18|-
TGTGCCAGCTCACCAGCGGGATCCAATAATTCACCCCTCCACTTT
CASSPAGSNNSPLHF
>TRBJ1-1|-|TRBV5-1|-
TGCGCCAGCAGCCGGGAACAGTCCATGAACACTGAAGCTTTCTTT
CASSREQSMNTEAFF
>TRBJ2-2|once|TRBV2|TRBD1
TGTGCCAGCAGACAACAAGGGACAGGGGGGACCGGGGAGCTGTTTTTT
CASRQQGTGGTGELFF
>TRBJ2-7|-|TRBV15|-
TGTGCCACCTCTATGTTTCGGGAGCAGTACTTC
CATSMFREQYF
>TRBJ2-5|-|TRBV24-1|-
TGTGCCACCAGTGGAGGCAGTCAAGAGACCCAGTACTTC
CATSGGSQETQYF
>TRBJ1-6|-|TRBV5-5|-
TGTGCCAGCAGCCCGGGATTACAGGGTCCCTTTAATTCACCCCTCCACTTT
CASSPGLQGPFNSPLHF
>TRBJ1-1|-|TRBV10-3|-
TGTGCCATCGGGGAAGGGAGGCCTGAGGGAACTGAAGCTTTCTTT
CAIGEGRPEGTEAFF
>TRBJ2-2|-|TRBV7-9|TRBD1
TGTGCCAGCAGCCTCCCCGTCGGGACAGGGGGTATTAACGGGGAGCTGTTTTTT
CASSLPVGTGGINGELFF
>TRBJ2-3|-|TRBV7-6|-
TGTGCCAGCACTCTTACGGGGGACACAGATACGCAGTATTTT
CASTLTGDTDTQYF
>TRBJ2-1|-|TRBV5-1|TRBD2
TGCGCCAGCAGCTTACGAGCGGGAGGGCCTGGTGAGCAGTTCTTC
CASSLRAGGPGEQFF
>TRBJ1-3|-|TRBV6-5|-
TGTGCCAGCAGTTACTCCCCAGGTAGCTCTGGAAACACCATATATTTT
CASSYSPGSSGNTIYF
>TRBJ2-3|-|TRBV27|-
TGTGCCAGCAGTCCCGACTGGGATACGCAGTATTTT
CASSPDWDTQYF
>TRBJ2-2|-|TRBV18|-
TGTGCCAGCTCATCCGAGCTGGGGGAGCTGTTTTTT
CASSSELGELFF
>TRBJ1-2|-|TRBV27|-
TGTGCCAGCTCCCCTTCCGCCCCTCGGGGGTACACCTTC
CASSPSAPRGYTF
>TRBJ2-2|-|TRBV5-1|TRBD1
TGCGCCAGCAGCTTGGACAGGGGCGCGAACACCGGGGAGCTGTTTTTT
CASSLDRGANTGELFF
>TRBJ2-1|-|TRBV7-2|-
TGTGCCAGCAGCCTACAGAGCATTTCCTACAATGAGCAGTTCTTC
CASSLQSISYNEQFF
>TRBJ2-5|-|TRBV7-2|-
TGTGCCAGCAGCTTACAGAGCGGCCAAGGGGAGACCCAGTACTTC
CASSLQSGQGETQYF
>TRBJ2-7|-|TRBV28|TRBD1
TGTGCCAGCAGTTTATGGACAGGGGCCGAGCAGTACTTC
CASSLWTGAEQYF
>TRBJ1-2|-|TRBV24-1|-
TGTGCCACCAGTGATATGGACACTAACTATGGCTACACCTTC
CATSDMDTNYGYTF
>TRBJ2-5|few|TRBV5-4|TRBD2
TGTGCCAGCAGCTTGAAGCTAGCGGGGTCCGAGACCCAGTACTTC
CASSLKLAGSETQYF
>TRBJ2-1|few|TRBV27|TRBD2
TGTGCCAGCAGCCCGACTAGCGGGAGACGTTCTGAGCAGTTCTTC
CASSPTSGRRSEQFF
>TRBJ2-2|-|TRBV6-5|TRBD1
TGTGCCAGCAGTAGGGACAGGGCGAACACCGGGGAGCTGTTTTTT
CASSRDRANTGELFF
>TRBJ1-6|-|TRBV5-4|-
TGTGCCAGCAGCTGGGTGGGGGCGCGGTCACCCCTCCACTTT
CASSWVGARSPLHF